This TCR beta chain was identified in a study of blood T cell repertoires in COVID-19. Here immunoSEQ multiplex PCR was the method, and the copy in TCRdb shows in-frame clones only, minus some. The data contain over 250,000 clones, over 85% of them seen just once; the ten biggest clones take up approximately 2%. The sequence derives from a woman aged 55-70 years who had recovered from COVID-19. Sample: PBMCs or T cells enriched from blood (not recorded which).

The CDR3 region is CASSRMKGLAGGNEQFF. CDR3 nucleotides: TGTGCCAGTAGTAGAATGAAGGGACTAGCGGGGGGGAATGAGCAGTTCTTC. The chain carries TRBV19 and TRBJ2-1; the match to TRBD2 covers 16 bases. The CDR3 is 17 amino acids. The V and J ends lost 4 bases and 7 bases, in that order; junction bases with no gene match: 7. CDR1 LNHDA and CDR2 SQIVND come from the germline V gene (reference sequence).